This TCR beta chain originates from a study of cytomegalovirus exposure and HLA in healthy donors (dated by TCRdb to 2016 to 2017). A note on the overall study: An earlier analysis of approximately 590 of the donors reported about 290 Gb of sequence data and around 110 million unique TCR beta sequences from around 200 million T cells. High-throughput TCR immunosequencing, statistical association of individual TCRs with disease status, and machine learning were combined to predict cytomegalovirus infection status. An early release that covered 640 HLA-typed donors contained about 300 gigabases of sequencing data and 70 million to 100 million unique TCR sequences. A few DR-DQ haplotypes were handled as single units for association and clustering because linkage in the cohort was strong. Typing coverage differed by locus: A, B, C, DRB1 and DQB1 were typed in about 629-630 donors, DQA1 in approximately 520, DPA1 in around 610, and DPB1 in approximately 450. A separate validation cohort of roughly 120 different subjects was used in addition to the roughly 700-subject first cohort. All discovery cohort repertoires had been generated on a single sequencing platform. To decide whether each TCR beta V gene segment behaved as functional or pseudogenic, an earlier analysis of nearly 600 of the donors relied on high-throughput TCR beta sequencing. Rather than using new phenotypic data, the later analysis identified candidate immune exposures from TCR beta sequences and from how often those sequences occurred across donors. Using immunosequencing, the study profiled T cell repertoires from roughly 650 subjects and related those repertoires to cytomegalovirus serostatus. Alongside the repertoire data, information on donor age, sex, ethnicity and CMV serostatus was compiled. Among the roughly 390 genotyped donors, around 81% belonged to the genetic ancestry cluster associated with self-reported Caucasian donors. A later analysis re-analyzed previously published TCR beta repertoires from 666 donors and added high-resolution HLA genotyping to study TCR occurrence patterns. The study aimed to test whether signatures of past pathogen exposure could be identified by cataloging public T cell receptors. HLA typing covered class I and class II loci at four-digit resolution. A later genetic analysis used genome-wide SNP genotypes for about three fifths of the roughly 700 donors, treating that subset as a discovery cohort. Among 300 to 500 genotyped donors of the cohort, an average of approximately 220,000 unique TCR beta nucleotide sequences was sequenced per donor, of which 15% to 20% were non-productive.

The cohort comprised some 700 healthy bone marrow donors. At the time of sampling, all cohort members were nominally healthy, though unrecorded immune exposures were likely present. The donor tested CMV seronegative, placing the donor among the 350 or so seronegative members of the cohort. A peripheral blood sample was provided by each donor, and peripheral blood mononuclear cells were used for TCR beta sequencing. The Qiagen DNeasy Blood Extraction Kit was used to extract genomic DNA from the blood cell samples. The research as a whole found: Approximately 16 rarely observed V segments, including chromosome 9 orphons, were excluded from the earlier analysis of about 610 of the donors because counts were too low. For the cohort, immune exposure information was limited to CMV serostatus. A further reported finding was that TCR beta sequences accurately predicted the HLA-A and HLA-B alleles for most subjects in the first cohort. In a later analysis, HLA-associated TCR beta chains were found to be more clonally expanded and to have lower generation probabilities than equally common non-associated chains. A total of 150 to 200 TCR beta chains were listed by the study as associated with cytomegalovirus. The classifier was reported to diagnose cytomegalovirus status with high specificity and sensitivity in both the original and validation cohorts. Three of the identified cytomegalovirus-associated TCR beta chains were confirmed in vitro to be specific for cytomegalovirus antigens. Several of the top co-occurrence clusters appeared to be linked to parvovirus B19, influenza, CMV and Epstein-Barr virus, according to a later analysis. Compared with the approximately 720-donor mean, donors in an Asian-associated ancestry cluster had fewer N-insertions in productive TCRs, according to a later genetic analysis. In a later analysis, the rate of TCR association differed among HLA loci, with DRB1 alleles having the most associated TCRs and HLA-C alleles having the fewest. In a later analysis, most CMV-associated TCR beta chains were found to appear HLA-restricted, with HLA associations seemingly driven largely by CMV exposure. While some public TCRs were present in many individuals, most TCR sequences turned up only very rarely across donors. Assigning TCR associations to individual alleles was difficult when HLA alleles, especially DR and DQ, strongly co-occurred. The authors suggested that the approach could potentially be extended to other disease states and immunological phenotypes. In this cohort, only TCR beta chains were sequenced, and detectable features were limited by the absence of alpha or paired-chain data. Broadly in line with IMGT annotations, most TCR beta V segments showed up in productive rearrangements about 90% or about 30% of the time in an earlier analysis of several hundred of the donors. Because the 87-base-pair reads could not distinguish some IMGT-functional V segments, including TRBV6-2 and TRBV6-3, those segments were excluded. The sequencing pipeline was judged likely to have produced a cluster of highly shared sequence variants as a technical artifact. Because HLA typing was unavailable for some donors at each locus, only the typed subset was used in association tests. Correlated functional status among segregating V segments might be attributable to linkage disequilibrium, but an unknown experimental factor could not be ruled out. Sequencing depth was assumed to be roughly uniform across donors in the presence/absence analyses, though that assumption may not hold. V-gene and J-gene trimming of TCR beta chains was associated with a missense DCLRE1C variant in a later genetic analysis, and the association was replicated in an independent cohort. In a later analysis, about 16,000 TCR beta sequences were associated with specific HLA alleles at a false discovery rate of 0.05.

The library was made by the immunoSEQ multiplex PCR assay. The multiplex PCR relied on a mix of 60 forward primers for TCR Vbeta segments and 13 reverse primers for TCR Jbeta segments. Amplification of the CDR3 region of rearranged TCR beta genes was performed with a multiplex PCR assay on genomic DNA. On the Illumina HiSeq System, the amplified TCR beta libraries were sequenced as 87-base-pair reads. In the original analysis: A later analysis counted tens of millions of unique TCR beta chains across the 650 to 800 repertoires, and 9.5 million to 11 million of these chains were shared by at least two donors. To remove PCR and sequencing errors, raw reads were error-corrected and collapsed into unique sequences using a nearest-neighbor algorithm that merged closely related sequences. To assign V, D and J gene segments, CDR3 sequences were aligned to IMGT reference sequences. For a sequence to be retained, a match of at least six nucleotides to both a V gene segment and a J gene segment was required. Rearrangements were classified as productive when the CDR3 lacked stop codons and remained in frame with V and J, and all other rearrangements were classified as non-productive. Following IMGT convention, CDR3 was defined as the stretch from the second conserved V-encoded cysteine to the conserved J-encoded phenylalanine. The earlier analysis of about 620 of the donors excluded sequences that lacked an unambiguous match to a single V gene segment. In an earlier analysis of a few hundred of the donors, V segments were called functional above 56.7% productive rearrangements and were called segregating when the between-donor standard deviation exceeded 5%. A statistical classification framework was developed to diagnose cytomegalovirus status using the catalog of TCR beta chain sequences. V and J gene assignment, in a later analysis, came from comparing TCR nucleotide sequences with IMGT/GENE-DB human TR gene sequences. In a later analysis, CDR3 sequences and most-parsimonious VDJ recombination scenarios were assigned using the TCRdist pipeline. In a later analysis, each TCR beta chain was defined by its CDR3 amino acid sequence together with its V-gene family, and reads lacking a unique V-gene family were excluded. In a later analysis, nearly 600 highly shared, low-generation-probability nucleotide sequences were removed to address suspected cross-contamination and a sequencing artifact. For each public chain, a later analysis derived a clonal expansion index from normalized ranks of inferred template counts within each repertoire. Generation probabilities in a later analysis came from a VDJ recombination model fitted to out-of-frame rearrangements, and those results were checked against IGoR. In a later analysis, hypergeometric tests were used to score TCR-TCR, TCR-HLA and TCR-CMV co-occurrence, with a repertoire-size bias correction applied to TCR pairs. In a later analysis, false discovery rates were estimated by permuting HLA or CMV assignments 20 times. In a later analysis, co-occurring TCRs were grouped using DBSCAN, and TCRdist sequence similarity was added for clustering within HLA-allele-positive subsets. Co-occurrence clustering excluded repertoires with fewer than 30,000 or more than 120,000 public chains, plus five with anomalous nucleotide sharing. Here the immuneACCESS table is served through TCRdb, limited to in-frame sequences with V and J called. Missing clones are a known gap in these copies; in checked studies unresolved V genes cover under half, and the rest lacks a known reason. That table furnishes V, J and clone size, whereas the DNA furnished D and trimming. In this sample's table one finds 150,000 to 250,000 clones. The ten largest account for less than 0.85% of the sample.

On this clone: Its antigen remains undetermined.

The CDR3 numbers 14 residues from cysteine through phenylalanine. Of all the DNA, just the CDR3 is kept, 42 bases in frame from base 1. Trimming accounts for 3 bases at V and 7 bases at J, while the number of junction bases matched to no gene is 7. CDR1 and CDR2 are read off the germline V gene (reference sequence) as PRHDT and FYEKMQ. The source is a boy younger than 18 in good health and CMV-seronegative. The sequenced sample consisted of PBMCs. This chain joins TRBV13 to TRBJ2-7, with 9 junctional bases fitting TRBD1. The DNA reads TGTGCCAGCAGCTTGGGACAGGGTTATAGGGAGCAGTACTTC. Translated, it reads CASSLGQGYREQYF.